One and the same sample provided the 17 T cell receptor beta chains below, sequenced in a study of cytomegalovirus exposure and HLA in healthy donors. With 60 Vbeta and 13 Jbeta primers, the PCR was carried out. The data were produced by immunoSEQ multiplex PCR, yet TCRdb's version contains in-frame clones alone and is incomplete. This table has approximately 110,000 clones, 75% to 85% appearing once. Sequencing was performed on PBMCs. The receptors were gathered from a man aged 18-30 years in good health and CMV-seronegative.

The rearrangement uses TRBV2 and TRBJ2-3; 14 positions agree with TRBD2. There are 17 residues in the CDR3. The V and J ends lost 6 bases and 5 bases, in that order; junction bases with no gene match: 10. CDR1 and CDR2 from the germline V gene are SNHLY and FYNNEI. CDR3 in amino acids: CASSIPGLAGVGDTQYF. The DNA for the CDR3 is TGTGCCAGCAGCATCCCGGGACTAGCGGGAGTTGGAGATACGCAGTATTTT.

This clone came up once. This chain joins TRBV28 and TRBJ2-7; the match to TRBD2 covers 10 bases. The trim removed 6 bases at V and 2 bases at J, leaving 13 bases unmatched. CDR1 and CDR2 (germline): MDHEN, SYDVKM. This CDR3 is built from 17 residues. The CDR3 nucleotides are TGTGCCAGCAGCATGATTACGGGACTAGCGATTACCTACGAGCAGTACTTC. Residues: CASSMITGLAITYEQYF.

The CDR3 spells CASSLWGQGEYSNQPQHF. CDR3 sequence (DNA): TGTGCCAGCAGTTTATGGGGACAGGGCGAGTATAGCAATCAGCCCCAGCATTTT. The J gene is TRBJ1-5, the V gene TRBV28, with 9 positions matching TRBD1. Germline V gene data show CDR1 as MDHEN and CDR2 as SYDVKM. The CDR3 sequence is 18 residues long. The V and J ends lost 0 bases and 0 bases, in that order; junction bases with no gene match: 6.

The CDR3 here is CASSPGTAGNTIYF. DNA of the CDR3: TGTGCCAGCAGCCCAGGGACTGCTGGAAACACCATATATTTT. This rearrangement joins TRBV7-8 to TRBJ1-3, with a tentative D call TRBD1 (5 bases). CDR1 SGHVS and CDR2 FQNEAQ come from the germline V gene. The CDR3 spans 14 residues. Between the trimmed V and J ends, which lost 5 bases and 2 bases, there was a span of 10 bases.

DNA for the CDR3: TGTGCCAGTAGTCGGCCACGGGGGAATATGAACACTGAAGCTTTCTTT. It translates to CASSRPRGNMNTEAFF. V is TRBV19 and J is TRBJ1-1, with D perhaps TRBD1 (5 bases). CDR3 length: 16 amino acids. Per the germline V gene, CDR1 is LNHDA and CDR2 is SQIVND (reference sequence). V gave up 5 bases and J gave up 0 bases, with 16 bases separating them.

V is TRBV7-2 and J is TRBJ1-4, with 8 bases aligning to TRBD1. CDR1 SGHTA and CDR2 FQGNSA come from the germline V gene. The CDR3 spans 16 residues. V was pared by 1 base and J by 4 bases, with 5 bases of the junction left unmatched. CDR3 loop: CASSLESGQVNEKLFF. The CDR3, as DNA: TGTGCCAGCAGCTTAGAGTCGGGACAGGTTAATGAAAAACTGTTTTTT.

The chain recombines TRBV6-6 with TRBJ2-7, with 8 nucleotides matching TRBD2. V was pared by 2 bases and J by 6 bases, with 12 bases of the junction left unmatched. The CDR3 spans 16 residues. From germline, CDR1 is MNHNY and CDR2 SVGAGI (reference sequence). The CDR3 region has the DNA TGTGCCAGCAGTTACAGCTGGGCGGCGGGAGGAAGCGAGCAGTACTTC. Encoded protein: CASSYSWAAGGSEQYF.

This clone was picked up a small number of times. This chain joins TRBV25-1 and TRBJ2-7; the match to TRBD2 covers 7 bases. J gave up 6 bases and V 8 bases, and 10 bases lay outside the gene matches. Germline V gene sequence: CDR1 MGHDK, CDR2 SYGVNS. The CDR3 loop spans 13 amino acids. The CDR3 coding sequence is TGTGCCAGCGGGGCGGGGGACCCCTCCGAGCAGTACTTC. This sequence encodes CASGAGDPSEQYF.

The chain couples TRBV15 to TRBJ1-1, with unresolved D. CDR1 is LNHNV and CDR2 is YYDKDF in the germline V gene (reference sequence). This CDR3 region has 13 residues. V was trimmed by 3 bases and J by 4 bases, leaving 9 bases between them. The CDR3, as DNA: TGTGCCACCAGCAGTCCGGGTCCCACTGAAGCTTTCTTT. Its protein is CATSSPGPTEAFF.

J is TRBJ1-1 and V is TRBV30; weak D call: TRBD1 (5 bases). V lost 2 bases to trimming and J lost 4 bases, with 11 bases between them. The CDR3 covers 13 residues. Germline CDR1 GTSNPN, CDR2 SVGIG (reference sequence). The CDR3 DNA is TGTGCCTGGAGTCCTGCGGGGGGCACTGAAGCTTTCTTT. Encoded protein: CAWSPAGGTEAFF.

This chain uses TRBV28 with TRBJ1-5; D is ambiguous. The CDR3 runs to 14 residues. The germline gives CDR1 MDHEN, CDR2 SYDVKM. V lost 6 bases, J lost 5 bases, and 14 bases lay in between. CDR3 loop: CASRPSLHYQPQHF. The CDR3 DNA sequence: TGTGCCAGCAGACCATCCTTGCACTATCAGCCCCAGCATTTT.

The V and J genes are TRBV7-8 and TRBJ2-5; the D gene is possibly TRBD1 (6 bases). Germline V CDR1 and CDR2: SGHVS, FQNEAQ. The CDR3 contains 14 residues. V gave up 3 bases and J gave up 3 bases, with 11 bases separating them. In DNA form, the CDR3 reads TGTGCCAGCAGCTTCGTAGGACAGAAAGAGACCCAGTACTTC. Amino acid sequence: CASSFVGQKETQYF. The full variable domain, rest sourced from reference TRBV7-8 and TRBJ2-5, is GAGVSQSPRYKVAKRGQDVALRCDPISGHVSLFWYQQALGQGPEFLTYFQNEAQLDKSGLPSDRFFAERPEGSVSTLKIQRTQQEDSAVYLCASSFVGQKETQYFGPGTRLLVL.

This chain uses TRBV7-9 with TRBJ1-3; 7 nucleotides align to TRBD1. This CDR3 has 16 residues. Germline CDR1 reads SEHNR; CDR2 reads FQNEAQ (reference sequence). V lost 6 bases, J lost 7 bases, and 15 bases stayed unmatched. The CDR3 region is CASSLPSGTVQNTIYF. CDR3 bases: TGTGCCAGCAGTTTGCCATCCGGGACAGTGCAGAACACCATATATTTT.

This rearrangement joins TRBV5-1 to TRBJ2-7; D remains ambiguous. Germline V gene lookup returns CDR1 SGHRS and CDR2 YFSETQ. The CDR3 extends over 11 amino acids. V lost 4 bases and J 1 base, leaving 3 bases between the germline ends. CDR3 residues: CASSHSYEQYF. The CDR3 DNA reads as TGCGCCAGCAGCCATTCCTACGAGCAGTACTTC. The variable domain in full, with the rest retrieved from reference TRBV5-1 and TRBJ2-7, is KAGVTQTPRYLIKTRGQQVTLSCSPISGHRSVSWYQQTPGQGLQFLFEYFSETQRNKGNFPGRFSGRQFSNSRSEMNVSTLELGDSALYLCASSHSYEQYFGPGTRLTVT.

The rearrangement links TRBV13 to TRBJ1-2, with D hard to call. This CDR3 has 16 amino acids. V gave up 5 bases and J gave up 1 base, with 17 bases separating them. Germline CDR1 and CDR2: PRHDT and FYEKMQ (reference sequence). The CDR3 here is CASSPLWREVNYGYTF. CDR3 nucleotide sequence: TGTGCCAGCAGCCCCCTCTGGCGGGAGGTTAACTATGGCTACACCTTC.

The rearrangement joins TRBV7-3 to TRBJ2-2; D possibly corresponds to TRBD2 (5 bases). This CDR3 region has 15 residues. Germline V CDR1 and CDR2: SGHTA, FQGTGA. V gave up 2 bases and J gave up 0 bases, with 7 bases separating them. The CDR3 DNA reads as TGTGCCAGCAGCTTACTGGGAGCGAACACCGGGGAGCTGTTTTTT. Translating it yields CASSLLGANTGELFF. Based on the CDR3 plus reference TRBV7-3 and TRBJ2-2, the full variable domain is GAGVSQTPSNKVTEKGKYVELRCDPISGHTALYWYRQSLGQGPEFLIYFQGTGAADDSGLPNDRFFAVRPEGSVSTLKIQRTERGDSAVYLCASSLLGANTGELFFGEGSRLTVL.

The chain combines TRBV7-8 with TRBJ2-3; 12 bases are a match to TRBD2. V lost 6 bases, J lost 7 bases, and 11 bases stayed unmatched. Germline lookup yields CDR1 SGHVS and CDR2 FQNEAQ. This CDR3 is 16 amino acids long. DNA of the CDR3: TGTGCCAGCAGTCCAACTCTAGCGGGAGGGCCTTATACGCAGTATTTT. Translated, it gives CASSPTLAGGPYTQYF.